The clone carrying this TCR beta chain showed up many times. No antigen is known for it. Time point indicated: newly diagnosed GD, antithyroid drugs for less than 3 months. Scientists built the TCR library using RNA that was extracted from PBMCs. This CDR3 contains 12 residues. V lost 5 bases to trimming and J lost 5 bases, with 9 bases between them. The germline CDR1 and CDR2 sequences are MNHEY and SMNVEV (reference sequence). This specimen belongs to a study of regulatory T cells in long-lasting Graves disease. In building TCR beta libraries, iRepertoire HTBI primers were used together with Arm-PCR of CDR3 regions. From the multiplex PCR reads, TCRdb called clonotypes with MiXCR, one entry per CDR3 protein. This table has 250,000 to 300,000 distinct CDR3 sequences, around a sixth appearing once. Study outcomes and limitations: Accuracy could have been hurt by small sample size.

These data also formed part of another study, on T cells in Graves' hyperthyroidism and ophthalmopathy.

The clonotype originates from a woman younger than 45 with Graves disease. The sample consisted of peripheral blood mononuclear cells (PBMCs), taken at new diagnosis, from a patient treated with antithyroid drugs. J is TRBJ1-2 and V is TRBV27; D not resolved. The CDR3 here is CASSDQSYGYTF. CDR3 DNA sequence: TGTGCCAGCAGTGACCAGAGTTATGGCTACACCTTC.